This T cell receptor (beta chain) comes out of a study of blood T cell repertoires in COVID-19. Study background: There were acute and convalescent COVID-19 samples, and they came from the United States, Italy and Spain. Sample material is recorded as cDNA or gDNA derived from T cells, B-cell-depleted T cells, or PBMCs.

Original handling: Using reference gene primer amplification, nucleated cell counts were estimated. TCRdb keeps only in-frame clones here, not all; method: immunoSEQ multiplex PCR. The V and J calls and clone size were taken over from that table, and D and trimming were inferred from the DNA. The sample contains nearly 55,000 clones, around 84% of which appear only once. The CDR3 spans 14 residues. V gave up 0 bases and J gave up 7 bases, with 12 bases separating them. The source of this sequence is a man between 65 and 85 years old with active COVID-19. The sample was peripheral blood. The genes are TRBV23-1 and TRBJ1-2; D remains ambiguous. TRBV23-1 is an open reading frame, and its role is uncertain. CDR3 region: CASSQSYGGSGYTF. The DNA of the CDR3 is TGCGCCAGCAGTCAATCGTACGGCGGGAGTGGCTACACCTTC.